This TCR beta chain comes out of a study of cytomegalovirus exposure and HLA in healthy donors (TCRdb year 2017). Notes on the research overall: An earlier analysis of approximately 590 of the donors reported approximately 290 Gb of sequence data and roughly 100 million unique TCR beta sequences from 150 million to 200 million T cells. Roughly 290 gigabases of sequencing data and 75 million to 85 million unique TCR sequences made up an early release that covered 500 to 650 HLA-typed donors. The genetic ancestry cluster associated with self-reported Caucasian donors included 65% to 90% of the 300 to 450 genotyped donors. The aim of the study was to test whether cataloging public T cell receptors could identify signatures of past pathogen exposure. The study profiled the T cell repertoires of hundreds of subjects by immunosequencing and related them to cytomegalovirus serostatus. Along with the roughly 670-subject first cohort, a separate validation cohort of 120 different subjects was used. The study combined high-throughput TCR immunosequencing, statistical association of individual TCRs with disease status, and machine learning to predict cytomegalovirus infection status. To study patterns of TCR occurrence, a later analysis re-analyzed previously published TCR beta repertoires from around 670 donors and added high-resolution HLA genotyping. The later analysis used no new phenotypic data to find candidate immune exposures, relying instead on TCR beta sequences and their occurrence across donors. An earlier analysis of a few hundred of the donors applied high-throughput TCR beta sequencing to assess whether each TCR beta V gene segment acted as functional or pseudogenic. Donor age, sex, ethnicity and CMV serostatus were compiled together with the repertoire data. Genome-wide SNP genotypes for about 60% of the roughly 700 donors were used in a later genetic analysis, which treated that subset as a discovery cohort. All discovery cohort repertoires had been generated using a single sequencing platform. Both class I and class II loci were covered by HLA typing, at four-digit resolution. The number of typed donors differed by locus: roughly 629-640 for A, B, C, DRB1 and DQB1; 522 for DQA1; over 600 for DPA1; and some 450 for DPB1. A few DR-DQ haplotypes were treated as single units for association and clustering because of strong linkage in the cohort. Across 300 to 500 genotyped donors of the cohort, an average of about 240,000 unique TCR beta nucleotide sequences per donor were sequenced, and roughly 20% of those sequences were non-productive.

Library preparation used the immunoSEQ multiplex PCR assay. For the multiplex PCR, a mixture combining 60 forward primers for TCR Vbeta segments and 13 reverse primers for TCR Jbeta segments was used. The CDR3 region of rearranged TCR beta genes was amplified from genomic DNA with a multiplex PCR assay. Amplified TCR beta libraries were sequenced as 87-base-pair reads on the Illumina HiSeq System. In the authors' own workflow: A later analysis tallied 70 million to 100 million unique TCR beta chains across the 650 to 750 repertoires, and some 10 million of those chains were shared by two or more donors. A nearest-neighbor algorithm error-corrected the raw reads and collapsed the reads into unique sequences, merging closely related sequences to remove PCR and sequencing errors. To assign V, D and J gene segments, CDR3 sequences were aligned to IMGT reference sequences. For a sequence to be retained, at least a six-nucleotide match to both a V gene segment and a J gene segment was required. Rearrangements were called productive when the CDR3 lacked stop codons and stayed in frame with V and J; all others were non-productive. Following IMGT convention, CDR3 was defined as the stretch from the second conserved V-encoded cysteine up to the conserved J-encoded phenylalanine. Sequences without an unambiguous match to a single V gene segment were excluded from the earlier analysis of 587 of the donors. An earlier analysis of 500 to 700 of the donors classified V segments as functional when productive rearrangements were above 56.7% and as segregating when the standard deviation between donors was above 5%. A statistical classification framework was built to diagnose cytomegalovirus status from the catalog of TCR beta chain sequences. A later analysis assigned V and J genes by comparing TCR nucleotide sequences with IMGT/GENE-DB human TR gene sequences. Using the TCRdist pipeline, a later analysis assigned CDR3 sequences along with most-parsimonious VDJ recombination scenarios. In a later analysis, each TCR beta chain was defined by its CDR3 amino acid sequence together with its V-gene family, and reads without a unique V-gene family were excluded. As a way to deal with suspected cross-contamination and a sequencing artifact, a later analysis dropped 450 to 600 nucleotide sequences that were highly shared and had low generation probability. In a later analysis, a clonal expansion index for each public chain was calculated from normalized within-repertoire ranks of inferred template counts. In a later analysis, generation probabilities were computed using a VDJ recombination model fitted to out-of-frame rearrangements, and the results were checked against IGoR. Hypergeometric tests were used in a later analysis to score TCR-TCR, TCR-HLA and TCR-CMV co-occurrence, with a repertoire-size bias correction applied to the TCR pairs. A later analysis estimated false discovery rates by permuting HLA or CMV assignments 20 times. A later analysis grouped co-occurring TCRs with DBSCAN, adding TCRdist sequence similarity when clustering within HLA-allele-positive subsets. For co-occurrence clustering, repertoires with fewer than 30,000 or more than 120,000 public chains were excluded, along with about five repertoires with anomalous nucleotide sharing. In TCRdb, the immuneACCESS table is reduced to in-frame sequences with V and J assigned. These tables do not hold every clone; where another copy was compared, an unresolved V gene accounts for under half, and the others remain unexplained. The V and J calls and the clone size are those of that table, but D and trimming were determined from the DNA. The sample includes roughly 150,000 clones, with around 9.7% observed a single time. In total, the top ten clones hold approximately 1.9% of the sample.

CDR1 and CDR2, looked up from the germline V gene (reference sequence), are SGHNT and YYREEE. Taken from cysteine to phenylalanine, the CDR3 has 14 residues. The CDR3 DNA has 42 bases and is translated from base 1. Trimming takes 5 bases from V and 0 bases from J, and the germline ends sit 12 bases apart. Study-level results and caveats: This cohort had only TCR beta chains sequenced, and the lack of alpha or paired-chain data limited which features could be detected. A later analysis reported that several top co-occurrence clusters appeared linked to parvovirus B19, influenza, CMV and Epstein-Barr virus. A few of the identified cytomegalovirus-associated TCR beta chains were confirmed in vitro to be specific for cytomegalovirus antigens. Because counts were too low, about 15 rarely observed V segments, including chromosome 9 orphons, were left out of the earlier analysis of approximately 580 of the donors. The authors suggested that the approach could potentially be generalized to other disease states and immunological phenotypes. Most TCR sequences were seen in very few donors, while some public TCRs were found in many individuals. In a later analysis, HLA-associated TCR beta chains showed more clonal expansion and lower generation probabilities than non-associated chains that were equally common. A later analysis associated 17,000 or so TCR beta sequences with specific HLA alleles at a false discovery rate of 0.05. The study listed 150 to 200 TCR beta chains as associated with cytomegalovirus. Linkage disequilibrium might explain the correlated functional status among segregating V segments, but an unknown experimental factor could not be ruled out. A later analysis found that most CMV-associated TCR beta chains appeared HLA-restricted, with HLA associations seemingly driven largely by CMV exposure. A further reported finding was that TCR beta sequences accurately predicted the HLA-A and HLA-B alleles for most subjects in the first cohort. The 87-base-pair reads could not distinguish some IMGT-functional V segments, including TRBV6-2 and TRBV6-3, so those segments were excluded. The presence/absence analyses assumed that sequencing depth was roughly uniform across donors, and that assumption may not be true. The classifier was reported to diagnose cytomegalovirus status with high specificity and sensitivity in both the original and validation cohorts. Because some donors lacked HLA typing at each locus, the association tests relied only on the typed subset. Immune exposure information for the cohort was limited to CMV serostatus. Broadly in line with IMGT annotations, most TCR beta V segments showed up in productive rearrangements about 87% or about 30% of the time in an earlier analysis of around 550 of the donors. In a later analysis, the rate of TCR association differed among HLA loci, with DRB1 alleles having the most associated TCRs and HLA-C alleles having the fewest. V-gene and J-gene trimming of TCR beta chains was associated with a missense DCLRE1C variant in a later genetic analysis, and the association was replicated in an independent cohort. Strong co-occurrence of HLA alleles, especially DR and DQ, made assigning TCR associations to individual alleles difficult. A cluster of highly shared sequence variants was judged likely to represent a technical artifact of the sequencing pipeline. A later genetic analysis reported fewer N-insertions in productive TCRs among donors in an Asian-associated ancestry cluster than the 666-donor mean.

Points on this clone: This receptor's antigen is unknown. Base qualities are not at hand, and no much larger clone is one base apart.

The cohort was made up of several hundred healthy bone marrow donors. Cohort members were all nominally healthy when sampled, although unrecorded immune exposures were likely present. The donor tested CMV seronegative and was one of the 352 seronegative cohort members. A peripheral blood sample was provided by each donor, and peripheral blood mononuclear cells were used for TCR beta sequencing. Genomic DNA extraction from the blood cell samples was performed with the Qiagen DNeasy Blood Extraction Kit. The chain couples TRBV5-4 to TRBJ2-7; a weak D assignment points to TRBD2 (6 bases agree). Sequenced: PBMCs. This sequence originates from a man aged 50-59 years in good health and CMV-seronegative. The nucleotide sequence is given as TGTGCCAGCAGGCTGGGGAGGAGCTCCTACGAGCAGTACTTC. It translates to CASRLGRSSYEQYF.